This record covers a single T cell receptor (beta chain). The data stem from a study of cytomegalovirus exposure and HLA in healthy donors. The PCR employed 60 Vbeta primers together with 13 Jbeta primers. Profiled with immunoSEQ multiplex PCR; TCRdb holds only in-frame clones, not every one. Counted here are 130,000 to 150,000 clones, 60% to 85% occurring once; the ten biggest clones make up about an eighth. Trimming took 0 bases from V and 1 from J, leaving 8 bases between them. In germline, CDR1 is SGDLS, CDR2 YYNGEE. The CDR3 sequence is 15 residues long. Sample: PBMCs. The clonotype originates from a man aged 40-49 years in good health and CMV-seropositive. This chain joins TRBV9 and TRBJ2-1; D might be TRBD1 (6 bases). The CDR3 spells CASSVVGQSYNEQFF. The DNA of the CDR3 is TGTGCCAGCAGCGTAGTGGGACAATCCTACAATGAGCAGTTCTTC.